This T cell receptor (beta chain) was identified during a study of T cell responses to AZD1222 COVID-19 vaccine. The data were produced by immunoSEQ multiplex PCR, yet TCRdb's version contains in-frame clones alone and is incomplete. The sample yields just over 150,000 clones, roughly 90% seen once. Broader study findings: All repertoire sampling was performed exclusively after the peak T cell response.

Germline V gene sequence: CDR1 SGDLS, CDR2 YYNGEE. This CDR3 is built from 13 residues. The V gene lost 3 bases and the J gene lost 3 bases, with 8 bases spanning the gap. Of note for this clone: The antigen is unknown.

The origin of this receptor is an adult who received the AZD1222 COVID-19 vaccine. This chain links TRBV9 with TRBJ2-3, with no clear D. The sequenced sample was peripheral blood, obtained 28 days after the second AZD1222 dose. CDR3 nucleotides: TGTGCCAGCAGCGAGCTAAGAACAGATACGCAGTATTTT. Residues: CASSELRTDTQYF. Full variable domain (outside the CDR3, taken from reference TRBV9 and TRBJ2-3): DSGVTQTPKHLITATGQRVTLRCSPRSGDLSVYWYQQSLDQGLQFLIQYYNGEERAKGNILERFSAQQFPDLHSELNLSSLELGDSALYFCASSELRTDTQYFGPGTRLTVL.